The 30 T cell receptor beta chains below were found in one sample sequenced in a study of regulatory T cells in long-lasting Graves disease. Regarding time point: newly diagnosed GD, antithyroid drugs for less than 3 months. The authors made the TCR library using RNA they extracted from PBMCs. Construction of the TCR beta libraries employed iRepertoire HTBI primers in conjunction with Arm-PCR of CDR3 regions. TCRdb processed the multiplex PCR reads anew with MiXCR; each CDR3 protein has one entry. The sample comprises 560,000 or so distinct CDR3 sequences, 15% to 20% of which are singletons, and around 12% rests with the top ten. The same sample was also used in a study of T cells in Graves' hyperthyroidism and ophthalmopathy.

Sequenced here: peripheral blood mononuclear cells (PBMCs), sampled at new diagnosis, from a patient treated with antithyroid drugs. The source of these receptors is a man between 18 and 29 years old with Graves disease.

This clonotype appeared a few times. This chain connects TRBV20-1 to TRBJ2-5; 8 bases are shared with TRBD1. There are 14 residues in the CDR3. Looked up from germline, CDR1 is DFQATT and CDR2 is SNEGSKA (reference sequence). Trimming took 6 bases from V and 5 from J; bases not matched to a gene: 11. CDR3 amino acids: CSAKGQAFWETQYF. DNA for the CDR3: TGCAGTGCGAAGGGACAGGCGTTTTGGGAGACCCAGTACTTC.

This clonotype appeared a single time. A much larger clonotype is one base distant, so this may be a read error. This chain joins TRBV15 and TRBJ2-3, with 10 bases matching TRBD2. The germline gives CDR1 LNHNV, CDR2 YYDKDF (reference sequence). CDR3 length: 14 residues. The DNA of the CDR3 is TGTGTCACCAGTCTAGCGGGAGACGCAGATACGCAGTATTTT. The encoded protein is CVTSLAGDADTQYF.

In its sample, this clonotype was seen many times. The gene calls are TRBV30 and TRBJ2-1; 9 bases match TRBD1. V trimming: 5 bases; J trimming: 4 bases; junction bases outside the gene matches: 6. The CDR3 runs 14 residues. Per germline, CDR1 GTSNPN and CDR2 SVGIG (reference sequence). The CDR3 protein is CAWSDRGFYNEQFF. As DNA, the CDR3 is TGTGCCTGGTCGGACAGGGGATTTTACAATGAGCAGTTCTTC. The variable domain in full, completed from reference TRBV30 and TRBJ2-1, reads SQTIHQWPATLVQPVGSPLSLECTVEGTSNPNLYWYRQAAGRGLQLLFYSVGIGQISSEVPQNLSASRPQDRQFILSSKKLLLSDSGFYLCAWSDRGFYNEQFFGPGTRLTVL.

The V gene is TRBV28, the J gene TRBJ1-6, with D perhaps matching TRBD1 (6 bases). This CDR3 is 16 amino acids long. Germline V gives CDR1 MDHEN, CDR2 SYDVKM. V was shortened by 10 bases and J by 4 bases, with 20 bases between the two germline ends. CDR3 sequence: CATTDPQGAYNSPLHF. In nucleotides, the CDR3 is TGTGCCACCACGGATCCACAGGGAGCTTATAATTCACCCCTCCACTTT.

The chain combines TRBV11-2 with TRBJ2-7, with TRBD2 identical over 7 bases. The J call is uncertain, as TRBJ2-3 better fits the DNA end. This CDR3 comprises 15 residues. Germline V gene data show CDR1 as SGHAT and CDR2 as FQNNGV. CDR3 loop: CASSLSGILSDTQYF. For the CDR3, the DNA is TGTGCCAGCAGCCTAAGCGGGATTCTCTCAGATACGCAGTATTTT.

This clonotype has just a few counts. This may stem from a read error, because a much larger clone lies one nucleotide away. The chain is built from TRBV27 and TRBJ2-7; no reliable D call. With 4 bases removed from V and 2 bases from J, the gap between germline ends came to 12 bases. The CDR3 loop spans 14 amino acids. Germline V CDR1 and CDR2: MNHEY, SMNVEV (reference sequence). The CDR3 sequence: CASSSRPLAYEQYF. CDR3 sequence (DNA): TGTGCCAGCAGTTCACGCCCCTTAGCCTACGAGCAGTACTTC.

This clonotype was observed at least ten times. This chain uses TRBV13 with TRBJ2-1; D is perhaps TRBD2 (6 bases). Trimming left V 4 bases short and J 8 bases short, with 6 bases between. The CDR3 is 11 residues long. Germline V CDR1 and CDR2: PRHDT, FYEKMQ (reference sequence). CDR3 bases: TGTGCCAGCAGCTCGGGAGATGAGCAGTTCTTC. Amino acids: CASSSGDEQFF.

This clonotype has at least ten counts. The V call is TRBV12-3 or TRBV12-4, the J call TRBJ2-3, with D maybe TRBD2 (6 bases). Trimming took 7 bases from V and 11 from J, leaving 16 bases between them. This CDR3 comprises 12 residues. The CDR3 region is CASNLGGYGQYF. In nucleotides, the CDR3 is TGTGCCAGCAACCTGGGGGGATACGGGCAGTATTTT.

The chain has TRBV20-1 and TRBJ1-5, with D possibly being TRBD1 (5 bases). The V gene's germline CDR1 is DFQATT and CDR2 SNEGSKA (reference sequence). The V end lost 7 bases, the J end lost 6 bases, and 16 bases lay between the germline ends. The CDR3 runs 13 residues. Here the CDR3 reads CSGGPGGSQPQHF. CDR3 bases: TGCAGTGGGGGTCCGGGGGGAAGTCAGCCCCAGCATTTT.

At least ten counts were recorded for this clonotype. J is TRBJ2-2 and V is TRBV5-1, with D unclear. CDR1 SGHRS and CDR2 YFSETQ come from the germline V gene. CDR3 length equals 13 residues. V lost 6 bases and J 4 bases, leaving 10 bases between the germline ends. The CDR3 is CASNGGSTGELFF. Here the CDR3 DNA reads TGCGCCAGCAATGGTGGTTCCACCGGGGAGCTGTTTTTT.

This clonotype was detected a few times. V usage is TRBV7-9 and J usage is TRBJ2-1; 9 bases line up with TRBD2. The V gene end was trimmed by 6 bases and the J gene end by 6 bases; junction bases not matched to a gene: 3. Germline-derived CDR1 and CDR2 are SEHNR and FQNEAQ (reference sequence). CDR3 length: 13 amino acids. The CDR3 DNA follows: TGTGCCAGCAGACCGACTAGCGGCAATGAGCAGTTCTTC. This gives the protein CASRPTSGNEQFF.

For this clonotype: A much larger clone differs from this one at a single base, so this may be a read error. This sequence joins TRBV18 and TRBJ2-1; perhaps TRBD2 as D (6 bases). Germline CDR1 reads KGHSH; CDR2 reads LQKENI. This CDR3 region has 12 residues. CDR3 residues: CASSPLAPEQFF. The DNA of the CDR3 is TGTGCCAGCTCCCCACTAGCTCCCGAGCAGTTCTTC.

The table lists this clonotype with many counts. This chain connects TRBV11-2 to TRBJ2-1; D is unresolved. Trimming took 5 bases from V and 7 from J, leaving 9 bases between them. This CDR3 is built from 12 residues. The germline CDR1 and CDR2 sequences are SGHAT and FQNNGV. The CDR3 region has the DNA TGTGCCAGCAGCAAGGTCGGAAATGAGCAGTTCTTC. This translates into CASSKVGNEQFF.

The chain carries TRBV3-1 and TRBJ1-6; D is unclear. Germline CDR1 and CDR2: LGHDT and YNNKEL (reference sequence). V shed 4 bases and J shed 6 bases, with 13 bases lying between them. There are 15 residues in the CDR3. CDR3 sequence: CASSPVNPRNSPLHF. As DNA, the CDR3 is TGTGCCAGCAGCCCCGTAAACCCTCGTAATTCACCCCTCCACTTT.

At least ten counts were recorded for this clonotype. V gene TRBV5-1 combines with J gene TRBJ2-2; no clear D gene. The V gene's germline CDR1 is SGHRS and CDR2 YFSETQ. This CDR3 is 15 amino acids long. V gave up 0 bases and J gave up 3 bases, with 9 bases separating them. The CDR3 DNA reads as TGCGCCAGCAGCTTGGCTCGCGGCGACACCGGGGAGCTGTTTTTT. It specifies CASSLARGDTGELFF.

This clonotype was counted a few times. V and J are TRBV2 and TRBJ1-3; maybe TRBD1 (5 bases). The CDR3 consists of 16 residues. Germline V CDR1 and CDR2: SNHLY, FYNNEI. The V gene lost 1 base and the J gene lost 4 bases, with 14 bases spanning the gap. CDR3 sequence reads: CASSEGAGQTGNTIYF. CDR3 in DNA: TGTGCCAGCAGTGAAGGGGCAGGGCAGACAGGAAACACCATATATTTT.

In its sample, this clonotype was seen many times. This chain joins TRBV6-4 and TRBJ1-2; no reliable D call. The CDR3 sequence is 14 residues long. Trimming left V 4 bases short and J 1 base short, with 10 bases between. Germline CDR1 MRHNA, CDR2 SNTAGT. CDR3 coding DNA: TGTGCCAGCAGTGCCGGACCGGGTAACTATGGCTACACCTTC. Translation gives CASSAGPGNYGYTF.

Ten or more counts support this clonotype. This rearrangement joins TRBV5-1 to TRBJ1-1; D may be TRBD1 (6 bases). Trimming took off 0 bases at V and 3 bases at J, with 12 bases between the two ends. Germline CDR1 SGHRS, CDR2 YFSETQ. CDR3 length equals 15 residues. The CDR3 coding sequence is TGCGCCAGCAGCTTGGCCGTACAGGGATACACTGAAGCTTTCTTT. Amino acids: CASSLAVQGYTEAFF. Using reference TRBV5-1 and TRBJ1-1 for the parts outside the CDR3, the full variable domain is KAGVTQTPRYLIKTRGQQVTLSCSPISGHRSVSWYQQTPGQGLQFLFEYFSETQRNKGNFPGRFSGRQFSNSRSEMNVSTLELGDSALYLCASSLAVQGYTEAFFGQGTRLTVV.

This rearrangement joins TRBV7-2 to TRBJ1-5; D is uncertain. V was cut by 2 bases and J by 6 bases, with 8 bases left in between. The length of the CDR3 is 13 residues. Germline V gene lookup returns CDR1 SGHTA and CDR2 FQGNSA. CDR3 sequence (DNA): TGTGCCAGCAGCTTACATCAACGTCAGCCCCAGCATTTT. Amino acids: CASSLHQRQPQHF.

The genes are TRBV29-1 and TRBJ1-4; D possibly corresponds to TRBD1 (6 bases). The CDR3 has 13 residues. CDR1 SQVTM and CDR2 ANQGSEA come from the germline V gene. Trimming left V 6 bases short and J 7 bases short, with 15 bases between. The chain's CDR3 is CSVEDSVFEKLFF. The DNA for the CDR3 is TGCAGCGTGGAGGACAGCGTTTTTGAAAAACTGTTTTTT.

The chain carries TRBV5-4 and TRBJ2-7; 11 nucleotides agree with TRBD2. Germline V gene data show CDR1 as SGHNT and CDR2 as YYREEE (reference sequence). The CDR3 has 15 amino acids. V lost 3 bases and J lost 5; bases outside the gene matches: 7. The CDR3 DNA sequence: TGTGCCAGCAGCTCCCCGGGACTAGCGGTCCACGAGCAGTACTTC. Protein: CASSSPGLAVHEQYF.

This chain joins TRBV6-1 and TRBJ1-2; a possible D gene is TRBD1 (6 bases). Germline CDR1 MNHNS, CDR2 SASEGT. V was trimmed by 7 bases and J by 0 bases, leaving 15 bases between them. This CDR3 spans 15 amino acids. CDR3 in DNA: TGTGCCAGCAAAATGGGCGGGGGCTCTAACTATGGCTACACCTTC. Translating it yields CASKMGGGSNYGYTF.

V is TRBV6-9 and J is TRBJ2-5; tentatively, D is TRBD1 (6 bases). Germline values: CDR1 MNHGY, CDR2 SVAAGI. The CDR3 loop spans 13 amino acids. V lost 4 bases and J lost 6, with 12 bases in between. The CDR3: CASSFPGEKTQYF. For the CDR3, the DNA is TGTGCCAGCAGTTTTCCAGGGGAGAAGACCCAGTACTTC.

The chain links TRBV28 to TRBJ2-7, with TRBD2 as a possible D gene (5 bases). The CDR3 is 16 residues long. Per the germline V gene, CDR1 is MDHEN and CDR2 is SYDVKM. Trimming left V 5 bases short and J 3 bases short, with 20 bases between. CDR3 protein: CASSTYRTGRHYEQYF. The CDR3 DNA follows: TGTGCCAGCAGTACGTATCGGACTGGACGTCACTACGAGCAGTACTTC.

This clonotype was recorded a few times. This chain connects TRBV2 to TRBJ1-3, with a weak D call TRBD1 (5 bases). V dropped 6 bases and J dropped 2 bases, with 14 bases sitting between them. From germline, CDR1 is SNHLY and CDR2 FYNNEI. The CDR3 is 15 amino acids. The chain's CDR3 is CASSALAGTGNTIYF. The CDR3 DNA follows: TGTGCCAGCAGCGCTCTTGCAGGGACTGGAAACACCATATATTTT.

The table lists this clonotype with a few counts. The J gene is TRBJ2-7, the V gene TRBV30; D is possibly TRBD1 (6 bases). The CDR3 sequence is 14 residues long. Germline V gene sequence: CDR1 GTSNPN, CDR2 SVGIG (reference sequence). V dropped 2 bases and J dropped 2 bases, with 13 bases sitting between them. CDR3 nucleotide sequence: TGTGCCTGGAGTCCTGGACAGATTGCCTACGAGCAGTACTTC. This sequence encodes CAWSPGQIAYEQYF.

This clonotype was counted at least ten times. This chain uses TRBV7-2 with TRBJ2-7, with TRBD2 identical over 10 bases. Germline V gene sequence: CDR1 SGHTA, CDR2 FQGNSA. V lost 4 bases to trimming and J lost 2 bases; unmatched junction nucleotides: 8. The CDR3 has 16 amino acids. This chain's CDR3 is CASSSPGLAGAYEQYF. CDR3 bases: TGTGCCAGCAGCTCGCCAGGTCTAGCGGGGGCCTACGAGCAGTACTTC.

V gene TRBV20-1 combines with J gene TRBJ1-3; the D is unclear. Germline V lookup: CDR1 DFQATT, CDR2 SNEGSKA (reference sequence). V was pared by 0 bases and J by 4 bases, with 10 bases between. CDR3 length: 14 residues. The CDR3 DNA sequence: TGCAGTGCTAGAGATCTTGGAACGGGAAACACCATATATTTT. Residues: CSARDLGTGNTIYF.

This clonotype was detected once. The rearrangement joins TRBV9 to TRBJ1-4; 10 bases are shared with TRBD1. The CDR3 sequence is 15 residues long. Germline lookup yields CDR1 SGDLS and CDR2 YYNGEE. V lost 4 bases and J lost 5; bases outside the gene matches: 5. DNA of the CDR3: TGTGCCAGCAGCCCCCAGACAGGGGGCAATGAAAAACTGTTTTTT. It specifies CASSPQTGGNEKLFF.

The chain carries TRBV10-3 and TRBJ2-1; 14 nucleotides match TRBD2. Germline loops: CDR1 ENHRY, CDR2 SYGVKD. V dropped 6 bases and J dropped 4; count of bases not matched to a gene: 8. The CDR3 loop spans 17 amino acids. The CDR3 spells CAISGTSGGNLYNEQFF. Written as DNA, the CDR3 is TGTGCCATCAGCGGGACTAGCGGGGGTAATCTGTACAATGAGCAGTTCTTC.